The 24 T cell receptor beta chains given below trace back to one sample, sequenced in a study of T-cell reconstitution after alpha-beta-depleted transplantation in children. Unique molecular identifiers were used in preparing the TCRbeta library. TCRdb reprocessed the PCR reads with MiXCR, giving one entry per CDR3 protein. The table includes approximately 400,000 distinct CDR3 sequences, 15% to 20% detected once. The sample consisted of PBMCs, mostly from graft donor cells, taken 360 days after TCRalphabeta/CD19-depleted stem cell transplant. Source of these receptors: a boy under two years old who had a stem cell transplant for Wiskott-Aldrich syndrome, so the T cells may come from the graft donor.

Written as DNA, the CDR3 is TGTGCCAGCAGCCAATATGACACCCGCTCCTACGAGCAGTACTTC. It yields the protein CASSQYDTRSYEQYF. The J gene is TRBJ2-7, the V gene TRBV3-1; D is unclear. In germline, CDR1 is LGHDT, CDR2 YNNKEL (reference sequence). Trimming stripped 2 bases from V and 0 bases from J, with 11 bases between. The CDR3 is made up of 15 amino acids.

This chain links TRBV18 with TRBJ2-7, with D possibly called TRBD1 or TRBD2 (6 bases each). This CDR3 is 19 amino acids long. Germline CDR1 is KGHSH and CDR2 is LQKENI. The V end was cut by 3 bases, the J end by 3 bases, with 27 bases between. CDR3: CASSPHILNREERYYEQYF. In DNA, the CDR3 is TGTGCCAGCTCACCTCATATACTTAACAGGGAGGAAAGGTACTACGAGCAGTACTTC. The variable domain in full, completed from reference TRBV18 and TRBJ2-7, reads NAGVMQNPRHLVRRRGQEARLRCSPMKGHSHVYWYRQLPEEGLKFMVYLQKENIIDESGMPKERFSAEFPKEGPSILRIQQVVRGDSAAYFCASSPHILNREERYYEQYFGPGTRLTVT.

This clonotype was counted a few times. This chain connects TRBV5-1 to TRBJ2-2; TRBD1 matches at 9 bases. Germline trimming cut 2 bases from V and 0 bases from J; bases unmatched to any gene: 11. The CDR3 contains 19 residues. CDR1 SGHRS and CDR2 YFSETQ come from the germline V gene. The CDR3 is CASSFFGQGNIANTGELFF. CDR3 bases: TGCGCCAGCAGCTTCTTCGGACAGGGGAACATCGCGAACACCGGGGAGCTGTTTTTT.

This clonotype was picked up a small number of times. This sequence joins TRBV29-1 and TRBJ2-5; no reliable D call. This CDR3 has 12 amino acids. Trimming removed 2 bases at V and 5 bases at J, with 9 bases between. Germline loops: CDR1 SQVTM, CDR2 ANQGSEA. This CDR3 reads CSVEWLDETQYF. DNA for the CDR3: TGCAGCGTTGAATGGCTTGATGAGACCCAGTACTTC.

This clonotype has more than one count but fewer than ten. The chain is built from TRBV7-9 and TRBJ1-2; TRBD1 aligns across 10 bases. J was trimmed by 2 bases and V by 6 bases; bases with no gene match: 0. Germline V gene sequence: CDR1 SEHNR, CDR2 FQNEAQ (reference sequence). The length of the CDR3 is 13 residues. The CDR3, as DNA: TGTGCCAGCAGGGACAGGGGGAACTATGGCTACACCTTC. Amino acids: CASRDRGNYGYTF.

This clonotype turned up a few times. CDR3 residues: CASSPWGAGYEQYF. The CDR3 DNA follows: TGTGCCAGCAGTCCTTGGGGGGCAGGCTACGAGCAGTACTTC. This rearrangement joins TRBV27 to TRBJ2-7; D may match TRBD1 or TRBD2 (6 bases each). V gave up 5 bases and J gave up 3 bases, with 14 bases separating them. The CDR3 loop spans 14 amino acids. CDR1 is MNHEY and CDR2 is SMNVEV in the germline V gene (reference sequence).

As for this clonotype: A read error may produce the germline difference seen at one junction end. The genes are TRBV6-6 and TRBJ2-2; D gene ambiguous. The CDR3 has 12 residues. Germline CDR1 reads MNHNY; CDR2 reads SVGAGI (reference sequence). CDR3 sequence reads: CTSSRNTGELFF. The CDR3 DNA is TGTACCAGCAGTAGAAACACCGGGGAGCTGTTTTTT.

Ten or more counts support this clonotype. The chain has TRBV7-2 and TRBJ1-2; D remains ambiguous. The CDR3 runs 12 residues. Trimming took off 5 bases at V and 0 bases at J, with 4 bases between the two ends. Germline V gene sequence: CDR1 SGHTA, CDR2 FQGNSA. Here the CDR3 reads CASSLTNYGYTF. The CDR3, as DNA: TGTGCCAGCAGCCTTACTAACTATGGCTACACCTTC.

The CDR3: CASSLTGLGNQPQHF. As DNA, the CDR3 is TGCGCCAGCAGCCTGACGGGGCTCGGCAATCAGCCCCAGCATTTT. The genes are TRBV5-1 and TRBJ1-5, with D possibly TRBD1 on 5 matching bases. The germline V gene encodes CDR1 SGHRS and CDR2 YFSETQ. The CDR3 length is 15 residues. V was pared by 4 bases and J by 2 bases, with 13 bases between.

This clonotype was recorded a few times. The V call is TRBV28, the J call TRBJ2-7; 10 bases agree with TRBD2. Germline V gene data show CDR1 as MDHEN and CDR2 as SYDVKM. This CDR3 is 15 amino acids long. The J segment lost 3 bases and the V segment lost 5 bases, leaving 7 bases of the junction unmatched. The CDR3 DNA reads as TGTGCCAGCAGTATCGGGACTAGCGTTTTCTACGAGCAGTACTTC. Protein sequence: CASSIGTSVFYEQYF.

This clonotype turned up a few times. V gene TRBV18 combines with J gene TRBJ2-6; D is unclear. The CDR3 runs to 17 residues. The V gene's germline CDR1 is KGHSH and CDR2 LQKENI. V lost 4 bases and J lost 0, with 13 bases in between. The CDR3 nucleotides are TGTGCCAGCTCACACCCTGGACGTTTCTCTGGGGCCAACGTCCTGACTTTC. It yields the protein CASSHPGRFSGANVLTF.

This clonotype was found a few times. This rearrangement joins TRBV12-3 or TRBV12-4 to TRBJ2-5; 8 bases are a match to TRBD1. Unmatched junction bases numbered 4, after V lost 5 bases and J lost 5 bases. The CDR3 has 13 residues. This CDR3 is CASSPGQEETQYF. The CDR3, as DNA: TGTGCCAGCAGTCCGGGACAGGAGGAGACCCAGTACTTC.

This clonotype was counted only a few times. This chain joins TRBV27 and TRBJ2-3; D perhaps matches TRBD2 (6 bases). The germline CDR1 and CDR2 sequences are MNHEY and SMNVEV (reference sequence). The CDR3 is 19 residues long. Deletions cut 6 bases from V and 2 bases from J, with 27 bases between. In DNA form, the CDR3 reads TGTGCCAGCAGCACGATCCCGCGGGGCCAAATTTGGCACACAGATACGCAGTATTTT. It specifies CASSTIPRGQIWHTDTQYF.

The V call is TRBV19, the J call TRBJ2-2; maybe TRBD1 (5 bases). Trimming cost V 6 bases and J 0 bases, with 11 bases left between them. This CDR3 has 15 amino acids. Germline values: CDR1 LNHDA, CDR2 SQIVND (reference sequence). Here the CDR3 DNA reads TGTGCCAGTAGCCGCAGGGTCGCGAACACCGGGGAGCTGTTTTTT. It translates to CASSRRVANTGELFF.

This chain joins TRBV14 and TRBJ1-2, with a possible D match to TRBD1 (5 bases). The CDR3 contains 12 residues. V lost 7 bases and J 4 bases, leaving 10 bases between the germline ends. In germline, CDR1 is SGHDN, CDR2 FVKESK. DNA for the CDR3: TGTGCCAGCAAGAGGGGCGGCTATGGCTACACCTTC. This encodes CASKRGGYGYTF. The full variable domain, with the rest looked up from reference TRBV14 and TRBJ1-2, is EAGVTQFPSHSVIEKGQTVTLRCDPISGHDNLYWYRRVMGKEIKFLLHFVKESKQDESGMPNNRFLAERTGGTYSTLKVQPAELEDSGVYFCASKRGGYGYTFGSGTRLTVV.

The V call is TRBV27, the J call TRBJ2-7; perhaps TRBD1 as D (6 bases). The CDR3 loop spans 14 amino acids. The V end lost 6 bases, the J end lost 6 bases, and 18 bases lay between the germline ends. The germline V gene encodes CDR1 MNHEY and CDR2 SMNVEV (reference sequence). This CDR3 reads CASRPRWTDPEQYF. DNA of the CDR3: TGTGCCAGCAGACCCCGTTGGACAGACCCCGAGCAGTACTTC.

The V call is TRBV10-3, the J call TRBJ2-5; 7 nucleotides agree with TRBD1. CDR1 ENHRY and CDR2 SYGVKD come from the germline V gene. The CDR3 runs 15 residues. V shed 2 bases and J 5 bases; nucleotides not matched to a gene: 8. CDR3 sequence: CAISESGRGKETQYF. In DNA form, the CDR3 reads TGTGCCATCAGTGAGAGCGGCAGGGGGAAGGAGACCCAGTACTTC.

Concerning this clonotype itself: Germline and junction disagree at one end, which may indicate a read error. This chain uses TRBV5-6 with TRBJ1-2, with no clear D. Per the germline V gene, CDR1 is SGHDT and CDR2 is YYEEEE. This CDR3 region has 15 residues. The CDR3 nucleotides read TGTGCCAGCACCTTGGTGTTACGGACGGACTATGGCTACACCTTC. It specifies CASTLVLRTDYGYTF.

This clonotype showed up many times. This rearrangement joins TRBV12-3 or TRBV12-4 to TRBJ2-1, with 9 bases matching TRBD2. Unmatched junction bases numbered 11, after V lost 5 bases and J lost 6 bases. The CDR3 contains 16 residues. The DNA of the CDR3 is TGTGCCAGCAGTACCCATTTAGCGGGAGTCGGCAATGAGCAGTTCTTC. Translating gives CASSTHLAGVGNEQFF.

In nucleotides, the CDR3 is TGCGCCAGCAGCGAATCTTCACAGGGCACAGATGAGCAGTTCTTC. Protein sequence: CASSESSQGTDEQFF. The V call is TRBV4-1, the J call TRBJ2-1; TRBD1 might be the D (6 bases). V dropped 5 bases and J dropped 8 bases, with 19 bases sitting between them. Germline V lookup: CDR1 MGHRA, CDR2 YSYEKL. This CDR3 spans 15 amino acids.

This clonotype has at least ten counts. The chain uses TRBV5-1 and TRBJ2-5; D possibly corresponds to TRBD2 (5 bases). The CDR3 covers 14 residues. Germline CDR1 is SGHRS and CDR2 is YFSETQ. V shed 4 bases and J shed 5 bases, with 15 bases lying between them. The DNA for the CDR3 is TGCGCCAGCAGCCCTATGGGCAGAGGGGAGACCCAGTACTTC. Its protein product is CASSPMGRGETQYF.

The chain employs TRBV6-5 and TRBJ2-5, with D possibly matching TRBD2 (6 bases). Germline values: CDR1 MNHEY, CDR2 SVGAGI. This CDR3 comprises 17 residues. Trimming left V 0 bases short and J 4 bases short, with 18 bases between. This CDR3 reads CASSYSLRDSSRETQYF. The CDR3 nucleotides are TGTGCCAGCAGTTACTCGCTCCGGGACTCGTCTCGAGAGACCCAGTACTTC.

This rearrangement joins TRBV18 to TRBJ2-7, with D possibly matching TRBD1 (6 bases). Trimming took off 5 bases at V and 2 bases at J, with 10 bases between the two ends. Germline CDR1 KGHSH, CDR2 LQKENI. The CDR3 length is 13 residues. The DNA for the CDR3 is TGTGCCAGCTCAGCGAACAGGGCCTACGAGCAGTACTTC. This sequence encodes CASSANRAYEQYF.

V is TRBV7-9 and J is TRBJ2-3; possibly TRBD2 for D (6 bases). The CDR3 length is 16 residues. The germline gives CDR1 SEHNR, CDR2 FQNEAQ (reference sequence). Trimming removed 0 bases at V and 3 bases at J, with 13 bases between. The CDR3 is CASSLAQRERTDTQYF. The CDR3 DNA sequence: TGTGCCAGCAGCTTAGCGCAACGGGAGAGGACAGATACGCAGTATTTT. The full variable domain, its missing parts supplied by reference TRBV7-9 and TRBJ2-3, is DTGVSQNPRHKITKRGQNVTFRCDPISEHNRLYWYRQTLGQGPEFLTYFQNEAQLEKSRLLSDRFSAERPKGSFSTLEIQRTEQGDSAMYLCASSLAQRERTDTQYFGPGTRLTVL.